These 9 T cell receptor beta chains were sequenced from one sample in a study of Ad26.COV2.S vaccination and SARS-CoV-2 variants. Clones were read by immunoSEQ multiplex PCR, and TCRdb kept only the in-frame ones, dropping some. The sample has about 480,000 clones, 70% to 90% seen once. The treatment was: some 19 received Ad26.COV2.S at low or high dose, single or two shots; a few received placebo; per-sample allocation not given. Each sample was drawn 63 days after the first injection (of vaccine or placebo). This sample comprised peripheral blood, obtained in a trial of Ad26.COV2.S vaccine versus placebo. The receptors originated from a person between 18 and 60 years old who received the Ad26.COV2.S COVID-19 vaccine or a placebo.

The rearrangement joins TRBV28 to TRBJ1-4; no clear D gene. V lost 8 bases to trimming and J lost 3 bases, with 13 bases between them. This CDR3 spans 14 amino acids. The germline V gene has CDR1 MDHEN and CDR2 SYDVKM. The CDR3 region is CASLDSFANEKLFF. The CDR3 nucleotides are TGTGCCAGCCTTGACTCTTTTGCTAATGAAAAACTGTTTTTT.

The chain uses TRBV30 and TRBJ1-1; D uncertain. With 8 bases removed from V and 5 bases from J, the gap between germline ends came to 12 bases. Germline CDR1 reads GTSNPN; CDR2 reads SVGIG (reference sequence). The CDR3 runs 11 residues. CDR3 sequence reads: CAAVRTTEAFF. CDR3 DNA sequence: TGTGCCGCCGTGCGGACGACTGAAGCTTTCTTT.

The chain carries TRBV5-4 and TRBJ1-2, with unresolved D. CDR3 length equals 14 residues. Germline V lookup: CDR1 SGHNT, CDR2 YYREEE (reference sequence). V lost 4 bases, J lost 4 bases, and 14 bases lay in between. CDR3 sequence reads: CASSLERTSYGYTF. CDR3 nucleotides: TGTGCCAGCAGCCTAGAAAGGACCTCCTATGGCTACACCTTC.

The chain links TRBV6-2 or TRBV6-3 to TRBJ2-4, with D tentatively TRBD2 (5 bases). The CDR3 totals 17 residues. Germline V gene sequence: CDR1 MNHEY, CDR2 SVGEGT. The germline V and J ends were trimmed by 6 bases and 0 bases, with 18 bases remaining between them. CDR3 in amino acids: CASSPTTVGIAKNIQYF. The CDR3, as DNA: TGTGCCAGCAGCCCTACTACCGTCGGGATAGCCAAAAACATTCAGTACTTC.

V and J are TRBV7-9 and TRBJ2-5; 12 bases are shared with TRBD2. From germline, CDR1 is SEHNR and CDR2 FQNEAQ (reference sequence). The ends lost 5 bases at V and 3 bases at J; junction bases unmatched: 7. This CDR3 comprises 16 residues. In DNA form, the CDR3 reads TGTGCCAGCAGCCGAACCAGGACTAGCGGGGAAGAGACCCAGTACTTC. The encoded protein is CASSRTRTSGEETQYF.

The chain uses TRBV6-5 and TRBJ2-4; D is tentatively TRBD1 or TRBD2 (5 bases each). This CDR3 is 15 amino acids long. Trimming cost V 6 bases and J 4 bases, with 16 bases left between them. Per germline, CDR1 MNHEY and CDR2 SVGAGI. CDR3 nucleotide sequence: TGTGCCAGCAGCCGAACCGGGACGAATAAAAACATTCAGTACTTC. Protein product: CASSRTGTNKNIQYF.

This chain uses TRBV5-1 with TRBJ1-2; D uncertain. The ends were cut back, 4 bases at V and 7 bases at J, with 14 bases in the middle. This CDR3 is built from 13 residues. Per the germline V gene, CDR1 is SGHRS and CDR2 is YFSETQ. In DNA form, the CDR3 reads TGCGCCAGCAGCCCTGGTGGCGCGGGTGGCTACACCTTC. It translates to CASSPGGAGGYTF.

The genes are TRBV10-1 and TRBJ2-7, with D tentatively TRBD1 (6 bases). Germline CDR1 WNHNN, CDR2 SYGVQD (reference sequence). The CDR3 runs 16 residues. V lost 6 bases, J lost 4 bases, and 22 bases lay in between. The CDR3 DNA reads as TGCGCCAGCAGAGCCTCAGGGGAAGGGGGACCTTACGAGCAGTACTTC. It is translated as CASRASGEGGPYEQYF.

The rearrangement uses TRBV18 and TRBJ1-2, with 9 bases that match TRBD1. The CDR3 contains 17 residues. The germline V gene has CDR1 KGHSH and CDR2 LQKENI. The V segment lost 5 bases and the J segment 4 bases; nucleotides outside the gene matches: 14. This CDR3 reads CASSIGTGKWGAYGYTF. For the CDR3, the DNA is TGTGCCAGCTCAATCGGGACAGGGAAATGGGGTGCCTATGGCTACACCTTC.